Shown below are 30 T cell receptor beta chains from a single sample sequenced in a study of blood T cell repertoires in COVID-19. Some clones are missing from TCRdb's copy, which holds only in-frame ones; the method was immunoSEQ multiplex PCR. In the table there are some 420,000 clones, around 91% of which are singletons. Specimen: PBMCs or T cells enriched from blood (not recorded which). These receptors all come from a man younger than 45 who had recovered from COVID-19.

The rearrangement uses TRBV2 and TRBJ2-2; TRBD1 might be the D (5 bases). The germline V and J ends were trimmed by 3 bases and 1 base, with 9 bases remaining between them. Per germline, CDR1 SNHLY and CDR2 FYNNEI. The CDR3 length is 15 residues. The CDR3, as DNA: TGTGCCAGCAGTGACGACAGCCGGAACACCGGGGAGCTGTTTTTT. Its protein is CASSDDSRNTGELFF.

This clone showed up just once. CDR3 in DNA: TGTGCCTGGAGTGGGACTAGCGGGAGGGTAAGCACAGATACGCAGTATTTT. Translating it yields CAWSGTSGRVSTDTQYF. The V gene is TRBV30, the J gene TRBJ2-3, with 15 positions matching TRBD2. The junction had 2 bases not matched to a gene; V was cut back by 1 base and J by 0 bases. Looked up from germline, CDR1 is GTSNPN and CDR2 is SVGIG (reference sequence). This CDR3 has 17 residues.

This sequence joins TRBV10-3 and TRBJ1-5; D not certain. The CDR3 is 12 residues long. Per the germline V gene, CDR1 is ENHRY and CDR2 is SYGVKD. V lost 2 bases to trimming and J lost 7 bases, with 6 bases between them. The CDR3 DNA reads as TGTGCCATCAGTGAGCCCCTCCAGCCCCAGCATTTT. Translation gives CAISEPLQPQHF.

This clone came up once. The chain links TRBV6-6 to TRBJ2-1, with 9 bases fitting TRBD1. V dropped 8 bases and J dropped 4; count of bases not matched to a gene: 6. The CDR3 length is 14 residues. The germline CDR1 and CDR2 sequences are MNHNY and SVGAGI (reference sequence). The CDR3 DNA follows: TGTGCCAGCTTTGGGACAGGGCCTTACAATGAGCAGTTCTTC. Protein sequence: CASFGTGPYNEQFF.

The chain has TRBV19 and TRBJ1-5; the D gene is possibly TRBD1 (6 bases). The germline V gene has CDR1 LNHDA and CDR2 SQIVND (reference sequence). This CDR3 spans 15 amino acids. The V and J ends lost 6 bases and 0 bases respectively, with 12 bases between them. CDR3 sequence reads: CASRAGAYSNQPQHF. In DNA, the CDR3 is TGTGCCAGTAGAGCGGGGGCTTATAGCAATCAGCCCCAGCATTTT.

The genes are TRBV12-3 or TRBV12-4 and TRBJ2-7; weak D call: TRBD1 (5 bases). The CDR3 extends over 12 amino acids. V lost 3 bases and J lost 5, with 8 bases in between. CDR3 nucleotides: TGTGCCAGCAGTTTCGCAGGGAACGAGCAGTACTTC. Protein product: CASSFAGNEQYF.

The CDR3 spells CASSAQGLSEKLFF. The CDR3 DNA reads TGTGCCAGCAGTGCACAGGGGTTATCTGAAAAACTGTTTTTT. The V call is TRBV2, the J call TRBJ1-4; 7 nucleotides line up with TRBD1. The CDR3 loop spans 14 amino acids. The germline CDR1 and CDR2 sequences are SNHLY and FYNNEI. Trimming removed 4 bases from V and 7 bases from J; junction bases left unmatched: 6. Combining the CDR3 with reference TRBV2 and TRBJ1-4 gives the whole variable domain EPEVTQTPSHQVTQMGQEVILRCVPISNHLYFYWYRQILGQKVEFLVSFYNNEISEKSEIFDDQFSVERPDGSNFTLKIRSTKLEDSAMYFCASSAQGLSEKLFFGSGTQLSVL.

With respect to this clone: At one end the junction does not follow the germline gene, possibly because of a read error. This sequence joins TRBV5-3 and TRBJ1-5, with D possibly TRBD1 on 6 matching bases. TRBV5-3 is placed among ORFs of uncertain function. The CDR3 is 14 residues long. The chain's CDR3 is CVRSPRDTDQPQHF. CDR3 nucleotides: TGTGTCAGAAGCCCCCGGGACACCGATCAGCCCCAGCATTTT.

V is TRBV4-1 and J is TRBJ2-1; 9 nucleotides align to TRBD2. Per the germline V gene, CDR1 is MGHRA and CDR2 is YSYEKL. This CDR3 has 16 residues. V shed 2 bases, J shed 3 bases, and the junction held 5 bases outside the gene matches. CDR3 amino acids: CASSQTTSGYYNEQFF. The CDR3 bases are TGCGCCAGCAGCCAAACTACTAGCGGGTACTACAATGAGCAGTTCTTC.

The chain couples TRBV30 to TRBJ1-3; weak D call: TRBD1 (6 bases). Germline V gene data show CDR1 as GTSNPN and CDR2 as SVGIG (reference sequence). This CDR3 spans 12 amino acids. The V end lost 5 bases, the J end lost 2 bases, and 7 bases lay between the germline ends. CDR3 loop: CAWGQTGNTIYF. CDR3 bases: TGTGCCTGGGGACAGACTGGAAACACCATATATTTT.

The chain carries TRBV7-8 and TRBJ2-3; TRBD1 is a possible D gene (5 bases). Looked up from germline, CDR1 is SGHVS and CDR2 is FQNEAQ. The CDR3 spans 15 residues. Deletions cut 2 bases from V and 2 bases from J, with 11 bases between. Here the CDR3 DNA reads TGTGCCAGCAGCTTAAGGGGTTACCCCACAGATACGCAGTATTTT. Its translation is CASSLRGYPTDTQYF. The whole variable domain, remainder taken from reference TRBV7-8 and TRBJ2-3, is GAGVSQSPRYKVAKRGQDVALRCDPISGHVSLFWYQQALGQGPEFLTYFQNEAQLDKSGLPSDRFFAERPEGSVSTLKIQRTQQEDSAVYLCASSLRGYPTDTQYFGPGTRLTVL.

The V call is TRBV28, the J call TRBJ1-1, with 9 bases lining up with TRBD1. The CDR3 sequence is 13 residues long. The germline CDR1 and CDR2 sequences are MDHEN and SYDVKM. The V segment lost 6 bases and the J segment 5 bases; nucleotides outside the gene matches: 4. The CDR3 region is CASRGQGITEAFF. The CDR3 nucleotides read TGTGCCAGCAGGGGACAGGGCATTACTGAAGCTTTCTTT. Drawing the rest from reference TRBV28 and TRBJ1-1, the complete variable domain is DVKVTQSSRYLVKRTGEKVFLECVQDMDHENMFWYRQDPGLGLRLIYFSYDVKMKEKGDIPEGYSVSREKKERFSLILESASTNQTSMYLCASRGQGITEAFFGQGTRLTVV.

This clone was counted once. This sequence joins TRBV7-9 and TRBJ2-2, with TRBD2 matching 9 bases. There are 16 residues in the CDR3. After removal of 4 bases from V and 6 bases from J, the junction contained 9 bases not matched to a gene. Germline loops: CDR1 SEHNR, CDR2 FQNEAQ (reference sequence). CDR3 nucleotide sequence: TGTGCCAGCAGCTCCCCTAGCGGGACCGCGCCCGGGGAGCTGTTTTTT. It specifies CASSSPSGTAPGELFF.

The CDR3 reads CASSTQGVGTEAFF. The CDR3, as DNA: TGTGCCAGCAGCACGCAGGGTGTAGGAACTGAAGCTTTCTTT. The chain recombines TRBV11-2 with TRBJ1-1, with a possible D match to TRBD1 (5 bases). The V gene's germline CDR1 is SGHAT and CDR2 FQNNGV. There are 14 residues in the CDR3. Trimming shortened V by 5 bases and J by 5 bases, and 15 bases separated the two germline ends.

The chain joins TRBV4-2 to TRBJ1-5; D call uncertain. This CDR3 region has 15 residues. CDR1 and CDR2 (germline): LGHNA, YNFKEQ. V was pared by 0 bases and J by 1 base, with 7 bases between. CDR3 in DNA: TGTGCCAGCAGCCAAGAATCCGGGAGCAATCAGCCCCAGCATTTT. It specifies CASSQESGSNQPQHF.

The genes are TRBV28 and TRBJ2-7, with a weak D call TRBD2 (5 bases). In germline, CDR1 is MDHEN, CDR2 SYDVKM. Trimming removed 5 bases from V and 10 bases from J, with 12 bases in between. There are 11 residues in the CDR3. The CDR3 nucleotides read TGTGCCAGCAGTGGGATGCGGGTCCAGTACTTC. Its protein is CASSGMRVQYF.

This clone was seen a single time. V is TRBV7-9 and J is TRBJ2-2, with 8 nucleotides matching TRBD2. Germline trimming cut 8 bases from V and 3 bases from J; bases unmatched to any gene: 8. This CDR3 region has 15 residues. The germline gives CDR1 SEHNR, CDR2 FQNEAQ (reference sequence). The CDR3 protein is CASPLPAGDTGELFF. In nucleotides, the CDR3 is TGTGCCAGCCCCCTTCCAGCGGGAGACACCGGGGAGCTGTTTTTT.

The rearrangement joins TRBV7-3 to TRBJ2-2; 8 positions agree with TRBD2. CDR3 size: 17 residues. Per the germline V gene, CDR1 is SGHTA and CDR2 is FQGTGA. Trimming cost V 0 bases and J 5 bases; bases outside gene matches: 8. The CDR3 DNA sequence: TGTGCCAGCAGCTTAACGATAGGCCTAGCGGGTACCGGGGAGCTGTTTTTT. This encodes CASSLTIGLAGTGELFF.

CDR3 sequence: CASSLIGGTGVNSPLHF. The CDR3 DNA sequence: TGTGCCAGCAGCTTGATCGGCGGGACAGGGGTCAATTCACCCCTCCACTTT. The chain uses TRBV5-4 and TRBJ1-6, with 10 bases identical to TRBD1. Trimming took 1 base from V and 7 from J; bases not matched to a gene: 8. The CDR3 runs to 17 residues. Germline V gives CDR1 SGHNT, CDR2 YYREEE (reference sequence).

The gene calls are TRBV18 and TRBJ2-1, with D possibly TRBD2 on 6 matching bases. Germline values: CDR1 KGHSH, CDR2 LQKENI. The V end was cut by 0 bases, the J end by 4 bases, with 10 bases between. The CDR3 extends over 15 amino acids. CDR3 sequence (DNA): TGTGCCAGCTCACCACCGGAGGGAATTTACAATGAGCAGTTCTTC. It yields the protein CASSPPEGIYNEQFF.

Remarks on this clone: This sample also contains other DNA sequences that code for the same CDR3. CDR3 amino acids: CASMRYGYTF. The CDR3, as DNA: TGTGCCAGCATGAGGTACGGCTACACCTTC. V and J are TRBV28 and TRBJ1-2; no reliable D call. The CDR3 is 10 residues long. Germline V lookup: CDR1 MDHEN, CDR2 SYDVKM. V was clipped by 7 bases and J by 8 bases, with 8 bases between them.

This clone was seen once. The DNA of the CDR3 is TGTGCCAGCAGTACCTATAGCAATCAGCCCCAGCATTTT. Protein product: CASSTYSNQPQHF. The chain has TRBV12-3 or TRBV12-4 and TRBJ1-5, with D uncertain. Trimming pared 5 bases from V and 0 bases from J, leaving 5 bases between. CDR3 length: 13 residues.

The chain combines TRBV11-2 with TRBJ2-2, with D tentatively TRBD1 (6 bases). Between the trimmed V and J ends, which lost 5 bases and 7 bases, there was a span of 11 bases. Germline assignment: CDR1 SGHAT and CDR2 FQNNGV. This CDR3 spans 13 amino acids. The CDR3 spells CASSLEGVGELFF. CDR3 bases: TGTGCCAGCAGCCTCGAGGGGGTCGGGGAGCTGTTTTTT.

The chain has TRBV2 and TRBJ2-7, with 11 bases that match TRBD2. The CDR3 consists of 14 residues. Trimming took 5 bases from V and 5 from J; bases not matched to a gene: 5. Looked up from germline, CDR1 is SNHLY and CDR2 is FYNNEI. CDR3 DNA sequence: TGTGCCAGCAGTACACTAGCGGGAGTAGACGAGCAGTACTTC. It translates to CASSTLAGVDEQYF.

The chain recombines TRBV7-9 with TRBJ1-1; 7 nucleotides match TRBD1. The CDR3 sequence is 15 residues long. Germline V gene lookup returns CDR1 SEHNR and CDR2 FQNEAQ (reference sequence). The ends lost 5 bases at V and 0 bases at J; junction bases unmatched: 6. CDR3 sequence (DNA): TGTGCCAGCAGCCCGGGACAGCACATGAACACTGAAGCTTTCTTT. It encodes CASSPGQHMNTEAFF.

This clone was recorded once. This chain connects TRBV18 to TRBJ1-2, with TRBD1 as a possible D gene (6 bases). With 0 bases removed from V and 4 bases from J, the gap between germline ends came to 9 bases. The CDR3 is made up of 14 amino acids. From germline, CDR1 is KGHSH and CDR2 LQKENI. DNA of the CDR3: TGTGCCAGCTCACCACCGGGGACACCCTATGGCTACACCTTC. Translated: CASSPPGTPYGYTF.

CDR3 coding DNA: TGTGCCAGCAGAGTAATCGGGGGTACGCAGTATTTT. Protein product: CASRVIGGTQYF. The chain couples TRBV11-2 to TRBJ2-3; TRBD2 might be the D (6 bases). V lost 6 bases and J lost 8, with 12 bases in between. Germline V gene lookup returns CDR1 SGHAT and CDR2 FQNNGV. The length of the CDR3 is 12 residues.

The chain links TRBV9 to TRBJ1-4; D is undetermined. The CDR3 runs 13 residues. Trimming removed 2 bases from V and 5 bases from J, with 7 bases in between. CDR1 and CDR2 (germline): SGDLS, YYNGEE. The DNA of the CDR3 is TGTGCCAGCAGCGTTACGGGGAATGAAAAACTGTTTTTT. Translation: CASSVTGNEKLFF.

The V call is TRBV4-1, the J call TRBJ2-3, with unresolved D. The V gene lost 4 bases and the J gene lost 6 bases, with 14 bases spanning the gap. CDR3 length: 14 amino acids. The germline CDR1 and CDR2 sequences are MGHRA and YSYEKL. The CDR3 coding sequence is TGCGCCAGCAGCCGTGGGCCTCGCAGGGATACGCAGTATTTT. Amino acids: CASSRGPRRDTQYF.

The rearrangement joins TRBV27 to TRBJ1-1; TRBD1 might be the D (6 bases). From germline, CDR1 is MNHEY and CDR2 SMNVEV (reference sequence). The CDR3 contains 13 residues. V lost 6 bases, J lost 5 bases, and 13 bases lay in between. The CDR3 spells CASRVQGGTEAFF. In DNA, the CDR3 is TGTGCCAGCAGGGTACAGGGAGGGACTGAAGCTTTCTTT.